Listed here are 30 T cell receptor beta chains from one sample, sequenced in a study of shared clonotypes between healthy human individuals. Here immunoSEQ multiplex PCR was the method, and the copy in TCRdb shows in-frame clones only, minus some. The sample carries more than 450,000 clones, 60% to 85% recorded once. Sequenced: PBMCs. These receptors came from a woman aged 40-49 years in good health. Some clones in this sample may be carry-over from other donors' samples.

The V gene is TRBV5-5, the J gene TRBJ1-1, with no clear D. Between the trimmed V and J ends, which lost 4 bases and 1 base, there was a span of 8 bases. The CDR3 is made up of 13 amino acids. Looked up from germline, CDR1 is SGHKS and CDR2 is YYEKEE (reference sequence). The CDR3 region has the DNA TGTGCCAGCAGCAGATCACCGAACACTGAAGCTTTCTTT. The encoded protein is CASSRSPNTEAFF.

The V gene is TRBV18, the J gene TRBJ1-4; tentative D call: TRBD1 (6 bases). V was cut by 3 bases and J by 7 bases, with 12 bases left in between. Germline V lookup: CDR1 KGHSH, CDR2 LQKENI. The CDR3 contains 14 residues. The DNA of the CDR3 is TGTGCCAGCTCACCCGGGACAACACCTGAAAAACTGTTTTTT. The encoded protein is CASSPGTTPEKLFF.

The rearrangement joins TRBV5-4 to TRBJ2-7; 10 bases align to TRBD2. Germline values: CDR1 SGHNT, CDR2 YYREEE (reference sequence). Germline trimming cut 4 bases from V and 2 bases from J; bases unmatched to any gene: 6. This CDR3 spans 15 amino acids. The CDR3 DNA sequence: TGTGCCAGCAGCCCTAAGCGGGAGGGCCCCTACGAGCAGTACTTC. This sequence encodes CASSPKREGPYEQYF.

V is TRBV5-1 and J is TRBJ2-2; 8 bases fit TRBD1. The V gene end was trimmed by 4 bases and the J gene end by 4 bases; junction bases not matched to a gene: 6. Germline loops: CDR1 SGHRS, CDR2 YFSETQ. The CDR3 is made up of 15 amino acids. Here the CDR3 reads CASSIQGQATGELFF. DNA of the CDR3: TGCGCCAGCAGCATACAGGGACAGGCCACCGGGGAGCTGTTTTTT.

This clone was picked up one time. V usage is TRBV28 and J usage is TRBJ2-2; tentative D call: TRBD2 (5 bases). This CDR3 has 12 residues. The germline V gene encodes CDR1 MDHEN and CDR2 SYDVKM. V lost 7 bases to trimming and J lost 6 bases, with 9 bases between them. The CDR3 is CASTGSPGELFF. The CDR3 DNA reads TGTGCCAGCACGGGGAGTCCCGGGGAGCTGTTTTTT.

The gene calls are TRBV6-5 and TRBJ2-7, with D perhaps TRBD2 (6 bases). This CDR3 is 15 amino acids long. Germline values: CDR1 MNHEY, CDR2 SVGAGI. V gave up 0 bases and J gave up 4 bases, with 13 bases separating them. The CDR3 here is CASSYSPGLKYEQYF. CDR3 DNA: TGTGCCAGCAGTTACTCCCCGGGACTGAAATACGAGCAGTACTTC.

V and J are TRBV28 and TRBJ2-1; the match to TRBD2 covers 8 bases. Germline-derived CDR1 and CDR2 are MDHEN and SYDVKM. The CDR3 consists of 17 residues. The junction had 10 bases not matched to a gene; V was cut back by 6 bases and J by 0 bases. The CDR3 bases are TGTGCCAGCAGGACGCTCCCCGGGACTAGCTCCTACAATGAGCAGTTCTTC. Protein product: CASRTLPGTSSYNEQFF.

The chain joins TRBV6-1 to TRBJ1-1; unclear D gene. Trimming took 3 bases from V and 2 from J, leaving 4 bases between them. Germline V gene sequence: CDR1 MNHNS, CDR2 SASEGT. The CDR3 totals 12 residues. The CDR3 spells CASSDSNTEAFF. CDR3 nucleotide sequence: TGTGCCAGCAGTGATAGCAACACTGAAGCTTTCTTT.

The chain employs TRBV4-2 and TRBJ2-5, with D unclear. The J call is uncertain, as TRBJ2-7 better fits the DNA end. The CDR3 sequence is 14 residues long. The germline CDR1 and CDR2 sequences are LGHNA and YNFKEQ. Here the CDR3 reads CASSLMEISYEQYF. In DNA, the CDR3 is TGTGCCAGCAGCTTGATGGAGATATCCTACGAGCAGTACTTC.

The chain couples TRBV7-9 to TRBJ2-5, with no clear D. V dropped 2 bases and J dropped 5 bases, with 6 bases sitting between them. Germline V gene data show CDR1 as SEHNR and CDR2 as FQNEAQ (reference sequence). The CDR3 spans 12 residues. Here the CDR3 reads CASSLPRETQYF. The CDR3 DNA reads TGTGCCAGCAGCTTACCGAGGGAGACCCAGTACTTC. Drawing the rest from reference TRBV7-9 and TRBJ2-5, the complete variable domain is DTGVSQNPRHKITKRGQNVTFRCDPISEHNRLYWYRQTLGQGPEFLTYFQNEAQLEKSRLLSDRFSAERPKGSFSTLEIQRTEQGDSAMYLCASSLPRETQYFGPGTRLLVL.

The CDR3 DNA reads TGTGCCAGCAGCTTTGGACAGGGCTATCAGCCCCAGCATTTT. This encodes CASSFGQGYQPQHF. The rearrangement joins TRBV6-6 to TRBJ1-5, with TRBD1 matching over 8 bases. There are 14 residues in the CDR3. The V gene's germline CDR1 is MNHNY and CDR2 SVGAGI (reference sequence). V gave up 6 bases and J gave up 5 bases; unmatched junction bases: 6.

This clone occurred a few times. V gene TRBV7-3 combines with J gene TRBJ2-1; TRBD1 matches 7 bases. V was pared by 5 bases and J by 2 bases, with 6 bases of the junction left unmatched. The CDR3 is 15 residues long. CDR1 is SGHTA, CDR2 FQGTGA, per germline. CDR3 residues: CASSPAGTAYNEQFF. DNA for the CDR3: TGTGCCAGCAGCCCCGCCGGGACAGCCTACAATGAGCAGTTCTTC.

The rearrangement uses TRBV4-1 and TRBJ2-5, with 9 bases identical to TRBD1. CDR1 and CDR2 (germline): MGHRA, YSYEKL. J was trimmed by 5 bases and V by 4 bases; bases with no gene match: 11. This CDR3 has 16 amino acids. CDR3 sequence (DNA): TGCGCCAGCAGCCCGACGGACAGGGGCCGGTCGGAGACCCAGTACTTC. This sequence encodes CASSPTDRGRSETQYF.

This clone was seen a single time. This chain uses TRBV6-1 with TRBJ2-5; D may match TRBD1 or TRBD2 (6 bases each). With the DNA end fitting TRBJ2-7 better, the J assignment may be wrong. Germline V gene data show CDR1 as MNHNS and CDR2 as SASEGT. There are 14 residues in the CDR3. The chain's CDR3 is CASSEQGLSYEQYF. Written as DNA, the CDR3 is TGTGCCAGCAGCGAACAGGGACTTAGCTACGAGCAGTACTTC.

This clone was observed a handful of times. Other DNA sequences within the sample encode an identical CDR3. CDR3 region: CASSLDSLYGYTF. The CDR3 coding sequence is TGTGCCAGCAGTTTGGACAGTCTATATGGCTACACCTTC. This chain uses TRBV6-1 with TRBJ1-2, with D maybe TRBD1 (6 bases). Germline V gives CDR1 MNHNS, CDR2 SASEGT. V was trimmed by 5 bases and J by 5 bases, leaving 12 bases between them. The CDR3 extends over 13 amino acids.

The chain employs TRBV14 and TRBJ2-3, with TRBD1 matching 12 bases. Germline loops: CDR1 SGHDN, CDR2 FVKESK. CDR3 length: 19 residues. The V gene end was trimmed by 1 base and the J gene end by 1 base; junction bases not matched to a gene: 9. In nucleotides, the CDR3 is TGTGCCAGCAGCCAAGCCCGGGACAGGGGGCTTCGGGGCACAGATACGCAGTATTTT. This sequence encodes CASSQARDRGLRGTDTQYF.

The rearrangement joins TRBV6-4 to TRBJ1-5, with TRBD1 identical over 10 bases. J was trimmed by 5 bases and V by 5 bases; bases with no gene match: 6. The length of the CDR3 is 15 residues. Looked up from germline, CDR1 is MRHNA and CDR2 is SNTAGT. CDR3 sequence: CASSTDRGVDQPQHF. DNA for the CDR3: TGTGCCAGCAGTACGGACAGGGGGGTGGATCAGCCCCAGCATTTT.

V usage is TRBV4-1 and J usage is TRBJ1-5, with 7 bases lining up with TRBD1. Germline loops: CDR1 MGHRA, CDR2 YSYEKL. V was pared by 4 bases and J by 2 bases, with 8 bases of the junction left unmatched. The CDR3 consists of 16 residues. This CDR3 is CASSLTGIGGNQPQHF. As DNA, the CDR3 is TGCGCCAGCAGCCTGACAGGGATAGGGGGCAATCAGCCCCAGCATTTT.

The J gene is TRBJ1-6, the V gene TRBV11-2, with TRBD1 identical over 8 bases. Germline V gene lookup returns CDR1 SGHAT and CDR2 FQNNGV. V lost 5 bases, J lost 9 bases, and 9 bases stayed unmatched. This CDR3 comprises 15 residues. CDR3 region: CASSQTGTGLSPLHF. The CDR3 bases are TGTGCCAGCAGCCAAACTGGGACAGGCCTTTCACCCCTCCACTTT.

The chain carries TRBV28 and TRBJ2-3; TRBD2 matches 8 bases. V gave up 3 bases and J gave up 3 bases; unmatched junction bases: 5. This CDR3 has 15 amino acids. Germline V gene data show CDR1 as MDHEN and CDR2 as SYDVKM. The CDR3 DNA reads as TGTGCCAGCAGTTTGCGGGGGGCGCAGACAGATACGCAGTATTTT. Translating gives CASSLRGAQTDTQYF.

The table lists this clone with a count of one. The gene calls are TRBV5-5 and TRBJ2-7, with D hard to call. Trimming removed 2 bases from V and 2 bases from J, with 14 bases in between. Germline V CDR1 and CDR2: SGHKS, YYEKEE (reference sequence). The CDR3 covers 15 residues. CDR3 region: CASSFRATTTYEQYF. The DNA for the CDR3 is TGTGCCAGCAGCTTTCGGGCAACCACAACCTACGAGCAGTACTTC.

The V and J genes are TRBV15 and TRBJ2-7; 10 bases fit TRBD1. CDR1 LNHNV and CDR2 YYDKDF come from the germline V gene (reference sequence). The CDR3 consists of 15 residues. Trimming cost V 1 base and J 5 bases; bases outside gene matches: 5. In nucleotides, the CDR3 is TGTGCCACCAGCAGAGCCCGGGACAGGGGTCACGAGCAGTACTTC. Translation gives CATSRARDRGHEQYF.

The rearrangement joins TRBV27 to TRBJ1-2; D is unresolved. CDR1 is MNHEY and CDR2 is SMNVEV in the germline V gene (reference sequence). The CDR3 totals 14 residues. The V end was cut by 4 bases, the J end by 2 bases, with 11 bases between. Here the CDR3 DNA reads TGTGCCAGCAGTTCGGGAACAGTAAACTATGGCTACACCTTC. This translates into CASSSGTVNYGYTF.

Details on this clone: A much larger clone differs from this one at a single base, so this may be a read error. The rearrangement uses TRBV27 and TRBJ1-1; TRBD1 might be the D (5 bases). Germline-derived CDR1 and CDR2 are MNHEY and SMNVEV (reference sequence). This CDR3 is built from 13 residues. V gave up 6 bases and J gave up 2 bases, with 10 bases separating them. The CDR3 region is CASSRGTNTEAFF. The CDR3 DNA sequence: TGTGCCAGCAGCCGAGGGACCAACACTGAAGCTTTCTTT.

There are a few counts of this clone. J is TRBJ2-7 and V is TRBV18; 8 bases align to TRBD2. CDR3 length equals 15 residues. Germline V gene lookup returns CDR1 KGHSH and CDR2 LQKENI. J gave up 3 bases and V 4 bases, and 8 bases lay outside the gene matches. The CDR3 DNA is TGTGCCAGCTCACGCTCGGGACTAGGGAACTACGAGCAGTACTTC. Translated: CASSRSGLGNYEQYF. The full variable domain, with the rest looked up from reference TRBV18 and TRBJ2-7, is NAGVMQNPRHLVRRRGQEARLRCSPMKGHSHVYWYRQLPEEGLKFMVYLQKENIIDESGMPKERFSAEFPKEGPSILRIQQVVRGDSAAYFCASSRSGLGNYEQYFGPGTRLTVT.

The chain uses TRBV4-2 and TRBJ2-1; the match to TRBD2 covers 12 bases. This CDR3 region has 16 residues. Unmatched junction bases numbered 5, after V lost 4 bases and J lost 4 bases. In germline, CDR1 is LGHNA, CDR2 YNFKEQ. Here the CDR3 DNA reads TGTGCCAGCAGCCCTGCGACTAGCGGGAGTTACAATGAGCAGTTCTTC. Protein sequence: CASSPATSGSYNEQFF.

The V call is TRBV29-1, the J call TRBJ1-2, with D possibly being TRBD1 (6 bases). Germline V gives CDR1 SQVTM, CDR2 ANQGSEA. The CDR3 has 13 residues. The ends were cut back, 1 base at V and 8 bases at J, with 14 bases in the middle. CDR3 DNA sequence: TGCAGCGTTGAAGTGTTCGCTCAGGGGGGCTACACCTTC. This codes for CSVEVFAQGGYTF.

This chain joins TRBV11-3 and TRBJ1-3; D is unclear. Germline CDR1 is SGHNT and CDR2 is YENEEA. The CDR3 contains 13 residues. Between the trimmed V and J ends, which lost 6 bases and 4 bases, there was a span of 10 bases. CDR3 region: CASSSRGGNTIYF. The DNA of the CDR3 is TGTGCCAGCAGTTCGCGAGGCGGAAACACCATATATTTT. Combining the CDR3 with reference TRBV11-3 and TRBJ1-3 gives the whole variable domain EAGVVQSPRYKIIEKKQPVAFWCNPISGHNTLYWYLQNLGQGPELLIRYENEEAVDDSQLPKDRFSAERLKGVDSTLKIQPAELGDSAVYLCASSSRGGNTIYFGEGSWLTVV.

The chain couples TRBV28 to TRBJ1-5; 8 nucleotides match TRBD1. This CDR3 region has 16 residues. CDR1 and CDR2 (germline): MDHEN, SYDVKM. Losses at the gene ends were 5 bases for V and 6 bases for J; bases not matched to a gene: 12. The CDR3 loop is CASSAPGGALAQPQHF. CDR3 nucleotide sequence: TGTGCCAGCAGTGCTCCAGGGGGCGCCTTGGCTCAGCCCCAGCATTTT. Looking up the rest from reference TRBV28 and TRBJ1-5 gives the full variable domain: DVKVTQSSRYLVKRTGEKVFLECVQDMDHENMFWYRQDPGLGLRLIYFSYDVKMKEKGDIPEGYSVSREKKERFSLILESASTNQTSMYLCASSAPGGALAQPQHFGDGTRLSIL.

This chain connects TRBV28 to TRBJ2-1; TRBD2 matches at 8 bases. The CDR3 contains 15 residues. Looked up from germline, CDR1 is MDHEN and CDR2 is SYDVKM. The J segment lost 8 bases and the V segment lost 7 bases, leaving 13 bases of the junction unmatched. Written as DNA, the CDR3 is TGTGCCAGCACCTCTCTAACGGGAGGGCCCTATGAGCAGTTCTTC. Translating it yields CASTSLTGGPYEQFF. The full variable domain, in which reference TRBV28 and TRBJ2-1 provide the parts outside the CDR3, is DVKVTQSSRYLVKRTGEKVFLECVQDMDHENMFWYRQDPGLGLRLIYFSYDVKMKEKGDIPEGYSVSREKKERFSLILESASTNQTSMYLCASTSLTGGPYEQFFGPGTRLTVL.